Each of the 30 T cell receptor beta chains below was sequenced from the same sample in a study of blood T cell repertoires in COVID-19. Method: immunoSEQ multiplex PCR; TCRdb's copy keeps in-frame clones and lacks some. This table has approximately 170,000 clones, 75% to 90% appearing once. The sample was peripheral blood. The receptors derive from a human donor in a cohort sampled during active COVID-19.

The V and J genes are TRBV7-9 and TRBJ2-7, with D possibly being TRBD2 (7 bases). Trimming left V 5 bases short and J 2 bases short, with 19 bases between. This CDR3 is 16 amino acids long. The germline gives CDR1 SEHNR, CDR2 FQNEAQ (reference sequence). Here the CDR3 DNA reads TGTGCCAGCAGCCTGACTGGGGGGGCTGGGACCTACGAGCAGTACTTC. Protein: CASSLTGGAGTYEQYF.

The J gene is TRBJ2-3, the V gene TRBV7-3, with 8 bases that match TRBD2. The CDR3 consists of 15 residues. J gave up 3 bases and V 0 bases, and 2 bases lay outside the gene matches. Per the germline V gene, CDR1 is SGHTA and CDR2 is FQGTGA. CDR3 sequence reads: CASSLTGLATDTQYF. In nucleotides, the CDR3 is TGTGCCAGCAGCTTAACTGGACTAGCTACAGATACGCAGTATTTT.

J is TRBJ2-1 and V is TRBV9; 15 positions agree with TRBD2. CDR1 is SGDLS and CDR2 is YYNGEE in the germline V gene. V was pared by 5 bases and J by 4 bases, with 7 bases of the junction left unmatched. The CDR3 sequence is 17 residues long. CDR3 residues: CASSLGTSGRYYNEQFF. CDR3 nucleotides: TGTGCCAGCAGTTTAGGGACTAGCGGGAGGTATTACAATGAGCAGTTCTTC.

The rearrangement links TRBV28 to TRBJ2-5; no clear D gene. The CDR3 extends over 11 amino acids. CDR1 MDHEN and CDR2 SYDVKM come from the germline V gene. V was cut by 4 bases and J by 7 bases, with 7 bases left in between. As DNA, the CDR3 is TGTGCCAGCAGTTCCCTAGGGACCCAGTACTTC. It codes for CASSSLGTQYF.

The chain combines TRBV9 with TRBJ2-5; TRBD2 matches at 7 bases. The V segment lost 3 bases and the J segment 1 base; nucleotides outside the gene matches: 6. The CDR3 totals 15 residues. Germline V CDR1 and CDR2: SGDLS, YYNGEE. CDR3 sequence reads: CASSARPSGQETQYF. The CDR3 DNA reads TGTGCCAGCAGCGCCCGTCCTAGCGGCCAAGAGACCCAGTACTTC.

The chain uses TRBV7-9 and TRBJ2-3, with 10 bases that match TRBD2. The trim removed 5 bases at V and 5 bases at J, leaving 10 bases unmatched. Germline CDR1 and CDR2: SEHNR and FQNEAQ (reference sequence). This CDR3 has 16 amino acids. The CDR3 loop reads CASSIGTSGAGDTQYF. In DNA form, the CDR3 reads TGTGCCAGCAGCATAGGTACTAGCGGGGCAGGAGATACGCAGTATTTT.

This clone was seen a handful of times. The chain couples TRBV4-3 to TRBJ1-4; no firm D call. Germline CDR1 is LGHNA and CDR2 is YSLEER. The CDR3 length is 16 residues. The V and J ends lost 1 base and 3 bases respectively, with 12 bases between them. The CDR3 DNA is TGCGCCAGCAGCCAAGGCCTGCCTGCAGCTAATGAAAAACTGTTTTTT. This sequence encodes CASSQGLPAANEKLFF.

This chain joins TRBV11-2 and TRBJ1-3; no reliable D call. Between the trimmed V and J ends, which lost 3 bases and 1 base, there was a span of 7 bases. This CDR3 contains 14 residues. CDR1 and CDR2 from the germline V gene are SGHAT and FQNNGV. In DNA form, the CDR3 reads TGTGCCAGCAGCTTTGACACGTCTGGAAACACCATATATTTT. This gives the protein CASSFDTSGNTIYF.

This sequence joins TRBV6-2 or TRBV6-3 and TRBJ1-2; D is unclear. The V end lost 6 bases, the J end lost 7 bases, and 21 bases lay between the germline ends. This CDR3 has 15 residues. Germline V CDR1 and CDR2: MNHEY, SVGEGT. The CDR3 is CASSPGPRVRSGYTF. Here the CDR3 DNA reads TGTGCCAGCAGCCCTGGCCCCCGGGTCCGTAGTGGCTACACCTTC.

The V call is TRBV11-3, the J call TRBJ2-1; TRBD1 aligns across 8 bases. This CDR3 has 17 amino acids. Germline V gene lookup returns CDR1 SGHNT and CDR2 YENEEA. With 4 bases clipped from V and 6 bases from J, the junction kept 14 bases outside the gene matches. The CDR3 loop reads CASSSTAGTGGFNEQFF. In DNA, the CDR3 is TGTGCCAGCAGCTCTACAGCCGGGACAGGTGGTTTCAATGAGCAGTTCTTC.

The CDR3 nucleotides are TGTGCCAGCAGCTCAGGGGATGTCCCTAAGGCGGAGTACTTC. Protein: CASSSGDVPKAEYF. The chain couples TRBV5-6 to TRBJ2-7, with a tentative D call TRBD1 (6 bases). The length of the CDR3 is 14 residues. Per germline, CDR1 SGHDT and CDR2 YYEEEE. V lost 3 bases and J lost 11, with 21 bases in between.

V gene TRBV6-5 combines with J gene TRBJ1-6; D call uncertain. This CDR3 is 14 amino acids long. Trimming shortened V by 6 bases and J by 7 bases, and 13 bases separated the two germline ends. Looked up from germline, CDR1 is MNHEY and CDR2 is SVGAGI. CDR3 DNA: TGTGCCAGCAGCCTGATGGGCCGGAATTCACCCCTCCACTTT. It translates to CASSLMGRNSPLHF.

CDR3 sequence (DNA): TGTGCCAGCAGCTCCCACGGGACTAGCGGTGATGAGCAGTTCTTC. Residues: CASSSHGTSGDEQFF. The chain links TRBV11-2 to TRBJ2-1; 11 bases fit TRBD2. J was trimmed by 8 bases and V by 4 bases; bases with no gene match: 7. Germline assignment: CDR1 SGHAT and CDR2 FQNNGV. This CDR3 has 15 amino acids.

This clone appeared many times. This sequence joins TRBV7-8 and TRBJ1-1; perhaps TRBD1 as D (5 bases). Germline V CDR1 and CDR2: SGHVS, FQNEAQ. The length of the CDR3 is 14 residues. V shed 8 bases and J shed 0 bases, with 13 bases lying between them. CDR3 sequence (DNA): TGTGCCAGCTTAGCGGCGGGGCTGAACACTGAAGCTTTCTTT. It is translated as CASLAAGLNTEAFF.

The rearrangement joins TRBV3-1 (or the pseudogene TRBV3-2) to TRBJ2-6; D ambiguous. Germline V lookup: CDR1 LGHDT, CDR2 YNNKEL (reference sequence). Trimming shortened V by 0 bases and J by 0 bases, and 6 bases separated the two germline ends. CDR3 size: 16 residues. DNA for the CDR3: TGTGCCAGCAGCCAAGATGGCTTCTCTGGGGCCAACGTCCTGACTTTC. Protein: CASSQDGFSGANVLTF.

This clone was counted between two and nine times. The gene calls are TRBV24-1 and TRBJ1-3, with D possibly matching TRBD1 (6 bases). The CDR3 sequence is 15 residues long. Germline CDR1 is KGHDR and CDR2 is SFDVKD. V lost 4 bases, J lost 4 bases, and 13 bases lay in between. The chain's CDR3 is CATSDDGTHGNTIYF. The CDR3, as DNA: TGTGCCACCAGTGACGACGGGACACACGGAAACACCATATATTTT.

The chain joins TRBV2 to TRBJ1-2; D remains unclear. Germline V CDR1 and CDR2: SNHLY, FYNNEI. CDR3 length: 13 residues. V lost 3 bases to trimming and J lost 5 bases, with 10 bases between them. CDR3 protein: CASSDDAGYGYTF. CDR3 nucleotides: TGTGCCAGCAGTGACGATGCGGGGTATGGCTACACCTTC.

In its sample, this clone was seen once. V and J are TRBV30 and TRBJ2-3, with a tentative D call TRBD2 (6 bases). Trimming stripped 4 bases from V and 9 bases from J, with 23 bases between. The CDR3 spans 15 residues. CDR1 and CDR2 (germline): GTSNPN, SVGIG (reference sequence). For the CDR3, the DNA is TGTGCCTGGATATTAGGCGGGATAGGGTCTGGGACGCAGTATTTT. It specifies CAWILGGIGSGTQYF.

J is TRBJ1-5 and V is TRBV11-2; TRBD1 might be the D (5 bases). The V end lost 1 base, the J end lost 3 bases, and 13 bases lay between the germline ends. Germline V lookup: CDR1 SGHAT, CDR2 FQNNGV. The CDR3 totals 16 residues. The CDR3 loop reads CASSLGGRGANQPQHF. For the CDR3, the DNA is TGTGCCAGCAGCTTAGGGGGTCGTGGGGCCAATCAGCCCCAGCATTTT.

This clone was picked up a small number of times. The CDR3 loop reads CASSLGTQANYGYTF. The CDR3 DNA follows: TGTGCCAGCAGCTTAGGGACACAAGCTAACTATGGCTACACCTTC. The chain has TRBV7-9 and TRBJ1-2, with a possible D match to TRBD1 (5 bases). With 1 base removed from V and 0 bases from J, the gap between germline ends came to 9 bases. The CDR3 runs to 15 residues. Germline loops: CDR1 SEHNR, CDR2 FQNEAQ (reference sequence).

The CDR3 DNA reads TGTGCCAGCAGCAAGCGGGGGCCCACAGATACGCAGTATTTT. Translating it yields CASSKRGPTDTQYF. The chain joins TRBV6-2 or TRBV6-3 to TRBJ2-3; TRBD2 agrees at 8 bases. V was pared by 6 bases and J by 2 bases, with 4 bases of the junction left unmatched. The CDR3 totals 14 residues. The germline CDR1 and CDR2 sequences are MNHEY and SVGEGT.

This chain joins TRBV10-3 and TRBJ2-5; TRBD1 matches at 8 bases. The germline V gene has CDR1 ENHRY and CDR2 SYGVKD. V shed 4 bases, J shed 5 bases, and the junction held 6 bases outside the gene matches. The CDR3 has 14 amino acids. Written as DNA, the CDR3 is TGTGCCATCAGTGGCCCCGGACAGGGTGAGACCCAGTACTTC. This codes for CAISGPGQGETQYF.

The V and J genes are TRBV11-2 and TRBJ1-2, with D tentatively TRBD1 (6 bases). The CDR3 contains 14 residues. Germline V gene lookup returns CDR1 SGHAT and CDR2 FQNNGV. V lost 5 bases to trimming and J lost 3 bases, with 13 bases between them. The chain's CDR3 is CASSNTGTHYGYTF. The CDR3 coding sequence is TGTGCCAGCAGCAACACCGGGACACACTATGGCTACACCTTC.

This sequence joins TRBV7-2 and TRBJ2-5, with 7 bases aligning to TRBD2. This CDR3 has 14 amino acids. Germline V gene data show CDR1 as SGHTA and CDR2 as FQGNSA. Trimming took 5 bases from V and 5 from J; bases not matched to a gene: 8. The CDR3 DNA is TGTGCCAGCAGCGTTGGACGGGGAGGGGAGACCCAGTACTTC. Translating gives CASSVGRGGETQYF.

The CDR3 here is CSEGLLNEQFF. Written as DNA, the CDR3 is TGCAGCGAGGGTCTGTTAAATGAGCAGTTCTTC. The rearrangement links TRBV29-1 to TRBJ2-1; D not certain. The V end lost 7 bases, the J end lost 7 bases, and 11 bases lay between the germline ends. CDR1 is SQVTM, CDR2 ANQGSEA, per germline. CDR3 size: 11 residues.

The gene calls are TRBV5-6 and TRBJ1-4, with D perhaps TRBD1 (5 bases). CDR1 SGHDT and CDR2 YYEEEE come from the germline V gene. V lost 3 bases and J 6 bases, leaving 18 bases between the germline ends. The CDR3 has 16 amino acids. The CDR3 spells CASSSRTGTYDEKLFF. DNA for the CDR3: TGTGCCAGCAGCTCCCGAACCGGGACTTATGATGAAAAACTGTTTTTT. The whole variable domain, filled in from reference TRBV5-6 and TRBJ1-4, reads DAGVTQSPTHLIKTRGQQVTLRCSPKSGHDTVSWYQQALGQGPQFIFQYYEEEERQRGNFPDRFSGHQFPNYSSELNVNALLLGDSALYLCASSSRTGTYDEKLFFGSGTQLSVL.

This clone came up once. The chain links TRBV27 to TRBJ2-4, with 9 bases identical to TRBD2. In germline, CDR1 is MNHEY, CDR2 SMNVEV (reference sequence). Trimming removed 5 bases from V and 3 bases from J; junction bases left unmatched: 8. The CDR3 covers 16 residues. CDR3 sequence reads: CASSGVAGAVKNIQYF. DNA for the CDR3: TGTGCCAGCAGTGGAGTAGCGGGAGCAGTCAAAAACATTCAGTACTTC.

The chain combines TRBV6-4 with TRBJ2-3, with 10 bases that match TRBD2. Germline V gene lookup returns CDR1 MRHNA and CDR2 SNTAGT. This CDR3 has 14 residues. J gave up 6 bases and V 7 bases, and 7 bases lay outside the gene matches. CDR3 in amino acids: CASKEREGLDTQYF. The CDR3 DNA sequence: TGTGCCAGCAAGGAGCGGGAGGGCCTTGATACGCAGTATTTT.

This chain uses TRBV12-5 with TRBJ2-1; 7 positions match TRBD2. Per the germline V gene, CDR1 is LGHNT and CDR2 is FRNRAP. The V gene end was trimmed by 6 bases and the J gene end by 8 bases; junction bases not matched to a gene: 13. The CDR3 runs 15 residues. This CDR3 is CASGPGASGGDEQFF. The CDR3 region has the DNA TGTGCTAGTGGGCCCGGGGCTAGCGGAGGGGATGAGCAGTTCTTC.

The chain couples TRBV5-6 to TRBJ2-1; no clear D. This CDR3 has 15 residues. CDR1 and CDR2 (germline): SGHDT, YYEEEE. Trimming left V 2 bases short and J 7 bases short, with 16 bases between. CDR3 coding DNA: TGTGCCAGCAGCTTCCACCAGGTCCCTCGGAATGAGCAGTTCTTC. This encodes CASSFHQVPRNEQFF.